This paragraph reports one T cell receptor beta chain. Antigen unknown. CDR3 length equals 16 residues. Germline assignment: CDR1 MNHEY and CDR2 SVGEGT. V was clipped by 1 base and J by 8 bases, with 20 bases between them. There were no patients who had received any treatment before thyroid surgery. These data are taken from a study of metastatic and nonmetastatic thyroid tumors. Study-level information: Malignant and benign thyroid patients had repertoires compared in peripheral blood and tumor or nodule tissue.

The authors' processing: Clinicopathological groups differed in CDR3, with these differences serving to build a distant-metastasis classifier for papillary thyroid cancer. TCRdb re-called the PCR reads via MiXCR. The V and J calls were determined by TCRdb, not by the authors. The sample has 15,000 to 20,000 clones, about 34% seen once; the top ten hold approximately 17%. Study results and caveats: Relative to benign nodules, malignant thyroid tumors were reportedly characterized by significantly elevated TCR beta diversity in blood and tumor.

V usage is TRBV6-2 or TRBV6-3 and J usage is TRBJ1-2; unclear D gene. The sequenced material came from tumor tissue. The origin of this receptor is a female donor with papillary thyroid cancer or a benign thyroid nodule (not recorded which). Some clones in this sample may be carry-over from other donors' samples. CDR3 coding DNA: TGTGCCAGCAGTTACTTACGGTCCGGACGGTCGGGGGGCTACACCTTC. Amino acid sequence: CASSYLRSGRSGGYTF.